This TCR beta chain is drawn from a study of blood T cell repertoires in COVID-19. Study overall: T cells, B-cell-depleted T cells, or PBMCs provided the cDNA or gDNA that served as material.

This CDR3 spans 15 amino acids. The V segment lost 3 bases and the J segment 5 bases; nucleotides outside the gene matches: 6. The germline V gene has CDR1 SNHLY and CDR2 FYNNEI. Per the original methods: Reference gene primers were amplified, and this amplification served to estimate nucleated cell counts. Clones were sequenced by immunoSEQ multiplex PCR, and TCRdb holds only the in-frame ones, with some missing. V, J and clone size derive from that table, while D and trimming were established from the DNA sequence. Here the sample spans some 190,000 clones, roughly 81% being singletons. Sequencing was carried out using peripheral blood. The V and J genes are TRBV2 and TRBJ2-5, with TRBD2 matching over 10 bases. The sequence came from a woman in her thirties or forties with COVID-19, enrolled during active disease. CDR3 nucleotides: TGTGCCAGCAGTGACTCTAGCGGGAGAAGTGAGACCCAGTACTTC. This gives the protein CASSDSSGRSETQYF.